These T cell receptor beta chains were read from a single sample in a study of immune cell composition in non-small cell lung cancer. Sequenced by immunoSEQ multiplex PCR; TCRdb stores in-frame clones only, minus some. The repertoire has fewer than 6,500 clones, about 83% of them found once; the top ten carry 20% to 25%. What was sequenced was lung tumor tissue. The receptors originated from a human donor with non-small cell lung cancer. The CDR3 runs from the conserved cysteine through the conserved F or W. The order of the fields is CDR3 DNA, CDR3 protein, V gene, clone size, J gene, D gene. D genes are given only for firm matches. For some rows the clone size is stated as once, few or many, or as a class when expanded; others skip it.

DNA: TGCGCCAGCAGTCTGGGGGGGTCAGGATCCTACAATGAGCAGTTCTTC
CDR3: CASSLGGSGSYNEQFF
V: TRBV5-1
size: -
J: TRBJ2-1
D: TRBD2

DNA: TGTGCCAGCAGTGTGACACTCAACACTGAAGCTTTCTTT
CDR3: CASSVTLNTEAFF
V: TRBV28
size: -
J: TRBJ1-1
D: -

DNA: TGTGCCAGCAGCCCCAGGACTAGCCCCCACGAGCAGTACTTC
CDR3: CASSPRTSPHEQYF
V: TRBV9
size: -
J: TRBJ2-7
D: TRBD2

DNA: TGTGCCAGCAGTTACGGGTCGGGGTTAGCAGATACGCAGTATTTT
CDR3: CASSYGSGLADTQYF
V: TRBV6-5
size: -
J: TRBJ2-3
D: -

DNA: TGTGCCAGCAGTTACTCACAGTTGGGCTCCTACGAGCAGTACTTC
CDR3: CASSYSQLGSYEQYF
V: TRBV6-6
size: -
J: TRBJ2-7
D: -

DNA: TGTGCCTGGCTCGCAGATACGCAGTATTTT
CDR3: CAWLADTQYF
V: TRBV30
size: few
J: TRBJ2-3
D: -

DNA: TGTGCCAGCAGGCGTCTAGAAAACACCGGGGAGCTGTTTTTT
CDR3: CASRRLENTGELFF
V: TRBV6-1
size: -
J: TRBJ2-2
D: -

DNA: TGTGCCAGCAGGACAGGGAACGTTGAAGCTTTCTTT
CDR3: CASRTGNVEAFF
V: TRBV6-5
size: -
J: TRBJ1-1
D: TRBD1

DNA: TGTGCCAGCAGCCCCCTTTCTAGCACAGATACGCAGTATTTT
CDR3: CASSPLSSTDTQYF
V: TRBV5-5
size: few
J: TRBJ2-3
D: -

DNA: TGTGCCAGCAGTTACTCGAAGGCACAGGCTTTCTTT
CDR3: CASSYSKAQAFF
V: TRBV6-6
size: -
J: TRBJ1-1
D: -

DNA: TGCGCCAGCAGCCAAGTCCGGGGGGGCCGAGAGACCCAGTACTTC
CDR3: CASSQVRGGRETQYF
V: TRBV4-3
size: -
J: TRBJ2-5
D: TRBD2

DNA: TGTGCCAGCAGCCACGCCGGGGAGTTAGGGTACGAGCAGTACTTC
CDR3: CASSHAGELGYEQYF
V: TRBV7-8
size: -
J: TRBJ2-7
D: -

DNA: TGTGCCAGTAGTATAGTGGCGGGGGGCAGCACAGATACGCAGTATTTT
CDR3: CASSIVAGGSTDTQYF
V: TRBV19
size: -
J: TRBJ2-3
D: TRBD2

DNA: TGTGCCAGCTCAGAAGACAGGGGTGAGCAGTTCTTC
CDR3: CASSEDRGEQFF
V: TRBV18
size: once
J: TRBJ2-1
D: TRBD1

DNA: TGTGCCAGCAGCCTAGCAGCGAACTATGGCTACACCTTC
CDR3: CASSLAANYGYTF
V: TRBV5-4
size: -
J: TRBJ1-2
D: -

DNA: TGTGCCAGCAGGACCGTGGGGGCGGGGGGGCAGACAGATACGCAGTATTTT
CDR3: CASRTVGAGGQTDTQYF
V: TRBV27
size: few
J: TRBJ2-3
D: TRBD2

DNA: TGCGCCAGCAGCGAAGCGGGATCGAAGGGAACTGAAGCTTTCTTT
CDR3: CASSEAGSKGTEAFF
V: TRBV10-1
size: -
J: TRBJ1-1
D: -

DNA: TGCGCCAGCAGCTTGGATATAGGGGGTGGCGAAAAACTGTTTTTT
CDR3: CASSLDIGGGEKLFF
V: TRBV5-1
size: -
J: TRBJ1-4
D: -

DNA: TGCAGCGCCCCGACAGGGGCCCAAGAGACCCAGTACTTC
CDR3: CSAPTGAQETQYF
V: TRBV29-1
size: few
J: TRBJ2-5
D: TRBD1

DNA: TGTGCCAGCAGTCGGACAGGGCGCACCTACAATGAGCAGTTCTTC
CDR3: CASSRTGRTYNEQFF
V: TRBV5-4
size: -
J: TRBJ2-1
D: TRBD1

DNA: TGTGCCAGCAGCGTAGTGGAAGCGGGGGGGCTGAATGAGCAGTTCTTC
CDR3: CASSVVEAGGLNEQFF
V: TRBV9
size: -
J: TRBJ2-1
D: TRBD2

DNA: TGTGCCAGCAGCTTCCGGGCTAGCGGCCTTACAGATACGCAGTATTTT
CDR3: CASSFRASGLTDTQYF
V: TRBV7-2
size: once
J: TRBJ2-3
D: TRBD2

DNA: TGTGCCAGCACTAGCGGGGAAGAGACCCAGTACTTC
CDR3: CASTSGEETQYF
V: TRBV2
size: -
J: TRBJ2-5
D: TRBD2

DNA: TGCAGTGCCGGGGCCCTCCACTTT
CDR3: CSAGALHF
V: TRBV20-1
size: -
J: TRBJ1-6
D: -

DNA: TGTGCCAGCAGCTTACCAGGGGGCTATGGCTACACCTTC
CDR3: CASSLPGGYGYTF
V: TRBV7-9
size: -
J: TRBJ1-2
D: TRBD1

DNA: TGTGCCAGCAGCCCCGGGACAGGGTCATTGGGCGAGCAGTACTTC
CDR3: CASSPGTGSLGEQYF
V: TRBV9
size: -
J: TRBJ2-7
D: TRBD1

DNA: TGTGCCAGCACCCAAGGTCCCGGGACAGGGGTTTATGGCTACACCTTC
CDR3: CASTQGPGTGVYGYTF
V: TRBV9
size: once
J: TRBJ1-2
D: TRBD1

DNA: TGTGCCAGCAGCGTAGCTGGTACGGGGGGGAGCGAGACCCAGTACTTC
CDR3: CASSVAGTGGSETQYF
V: TRBV9
size: -
J: TRBJ2-5
D: TRBD2

DNA: TGTGCCAGTAGTACAGGACTAGCTAGCACAGATACGCAGTATTTT
CDR3: CASSTGLASTDTQYF
V: TRBV19
size: large
J: TRBJ2-3
D: TRBD2

DNA: TGCAGCGCTACGGGACAGGGGGGAGGTAACTATGGCTACACCTTC
CDR3: CSATGQGGGNYGYTF
V: TRBV29-1
size: -
J: TRBJ1-2
D: TRBD1

DNA: TGTGCCAGCAGTGGTGACTCCTTGAGCTCTGGGGCCAACGTCCTGACTTTC
CDR3: CASSGDSLSSGANVLTF
V: TRBV2
size: -
J: TRBJ2-6
D: -

DNA: TGTGCCAGTAGTGGTCACAGGGCAGATACGCAGTATTTT
CDR3: CASSGHRADTQYF
V: TRBV19
size: -
J: TRBJ2-3
D: -

DNA: TGTGCCAGCAGCGTAAGATCTTCGGGACAGGCATACAATGAGCAGTTCTTC
CDR3: CASSVRSSGQAYNEQFF
V: TRBV9
size: -
J: TRBJ2-1
D: TRBD1

DNA: TGTGCCAGCAGTCGTTCGGACAAGAATCAGCCCCAGCATTTT
CDR3: CASSRSDKNQPQHF
V: TRBV2
size: -
J: TRBJ1-5
D: -

DNA: TGTGCCAGCAGTGACAAACTAGCGGGGCAAGATACGCAGTATTTT
CDR3: CASSDKLAGQDTQYF
V: TRBV25-1
size: -
J: TRBJ2-3
D: TRBD2

DNA: TGTGCCAGCTCCCGGGACAGTAACTACAATGAGCAGTTCTTC
CDR3: CASSRDSNYNEQFF
V: TRBV18
size: -
J: TRBJ2-1
D: TRBD1

DNA: TGTGCCAGTAGTATCCAGGGGGCAAACACCATATATTTT
CDR3: CASSIQGANTIYF
V: TRBV19
size: -
J: TRBJ1-3
D: TRBD1

DNA: TGTGCCAGCGGGCGGGACAGTTACTACGAGCAGTACTTC
CDR3: CASGRDSYYEQYF
V: TRBV27
size: -
J: TRBJ2-7
D: -

DNA: TGTGCCAGTAGTATAGGGCAGGGCGGTGGCTACACCTTC
CDR3: CASSIGQGGGYTF
V: TRBV19
size: few
J: TRBJ1-2
D: -

DNA: TGTGCCAGCAGCTTTTCACTAGCGGGGCCCCAGGGAGATACGCAGTATTTT
CDR3: CASSFSLAGPQGDTQYF
V: TRBV11-2
size: few
J: TRBJ2-3
D: TRBD2

DNA: TGTGCCAGCAGCCCTGGACAGGACATGAACACTGAAGCTTTCTTT
CDR3: CASSPGQDMNTEAFF
V: TRBV5-4
size: -
J: TRBJ1-1
D: TRBD1

DNA: TGTGCCAGCAGCGGCCACAGGGGGCCGCAAGAGACCCAGTACTTC
CDR3: CASSGHRGPQETQYF
V: TRBV7-6
size: -
J: TRBJ2-5
D: TRBD1

DNA: TGTGCCAGCCCACAGGGGAGGGGCTCCTACAATGAGCAGTTCTTC
CDR3: CASPQGRGSYNEQFF
V: TRBV18
size: -
J: TRBJ2-1
D: -

DNA: TGCGCCAGCAGCTTGTCAGGGGTTGGTATCGAGCAGTACTTC
CDR3: CASSLSGVGIEQYF
V: TRBV5-1
size: once
J: TRBJ2-7
D: -

DNA: TGCGCCAGCAGCCGGACCTACCAAGGGGGCAATCAGCCCCAGCATTTT
CDR3: CASSRTYQGGNQPQHF
V: TRBV4-1
size: -
J: TRBJ1-5
D: -

DNA: TGTGCCAGCAGTCAATCTATTGGACAGTTTACTGAAGCTTTCTTT
CDR3: CASSQSIGQFTEAFF
V: TRBV7-2
size: -
J: TRBJ1-1
D: -

DNA: TGCGCCAGCAGCCAGATCACAGGGGCGGCTTCACCCCTCCACTTT
CDR3: CASSQITGAASPLHF
V: TRBV4-3
size: -
J: TRBJ1-6
D: TRBD1

DNA: TGTGCCAGTAGTATCCAGGGCACAGATACGCAGTATTTT
CDR3: CASSIQGTDTQYF
V: TRBV19
size: -
J: TRBJ2-3
D: -

DNA: TGCGCCAGCAGCTTGGTCGGGTCGAACACTGAAGCTTTCTTT
CDR3: CASSLVGSNTEAFF
V: TRBV5-1
size: -
J: TRBJ1-1
D: -

DNA: TGTGCCAGCTCACCAGAGATCCACACAGATACGCAGTATTTT
CDR3: CASSPEIHTDTQYF
V: TRBV18
size: -
J: TRBJ2-3
D: -

DNA: TGTGCCAGCAGGCTAGCTAGCGCTAGCACAGATACGCAGTATTTT
CDR3: CASRLASASTDTQYF
V: TRBV5-4
size: -
J: TRBJ2-3
D: -

DNA: TGTGCCAGCAAATGGACTAGCGGGGGGCCGAACACCGGGGAGCTGTTTTTT
CDR3: CASKWTSGGPNTGELFF
V: TRBV2
size: large
J: TRBJ2-2
D: TRBD2

DNA: TGCGCCAGCAGCCCAGGGGCAGGGCACACTGAAGCTTTCTTT
CDR3: CASSPGAGHTEAFF
V: TRBV5-1
size: -
J: TRBJ1-1
D: -

DNA: TGTGCTAGTGCCGGGAGGGGGACCACTGAAGCTTTCTTT
CDR3: CASAGRGTTEAFF
V: TRBV12-5
size: few
J: TRBJ1-1
D: -

DNA: TGTGCCAGCAGCTTAGATCGACAGGGGGTGGGCACTGAAGCTTTCTTT
CDR3: CASSLDRQGVGTEAFF
V: TRBV11-2
size: -
J: TRBJ1-1
D: TRBD1